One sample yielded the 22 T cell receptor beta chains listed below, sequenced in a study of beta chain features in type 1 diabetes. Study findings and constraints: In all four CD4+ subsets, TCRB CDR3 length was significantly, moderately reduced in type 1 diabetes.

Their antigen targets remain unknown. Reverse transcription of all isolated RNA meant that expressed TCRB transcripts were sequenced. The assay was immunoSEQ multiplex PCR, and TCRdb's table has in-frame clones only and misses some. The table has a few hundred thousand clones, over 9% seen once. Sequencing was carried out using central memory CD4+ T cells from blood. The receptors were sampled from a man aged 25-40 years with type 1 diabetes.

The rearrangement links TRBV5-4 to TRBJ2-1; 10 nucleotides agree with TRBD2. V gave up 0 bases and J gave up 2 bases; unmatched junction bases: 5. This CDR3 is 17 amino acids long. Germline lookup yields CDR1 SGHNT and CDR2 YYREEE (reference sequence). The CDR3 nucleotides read TGTGCCAGCAGCTTGGCGTTAGGACTAGCGGCCTACAATGAGCAGTTCTTC. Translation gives CASSLALGLAAYNEQFF.

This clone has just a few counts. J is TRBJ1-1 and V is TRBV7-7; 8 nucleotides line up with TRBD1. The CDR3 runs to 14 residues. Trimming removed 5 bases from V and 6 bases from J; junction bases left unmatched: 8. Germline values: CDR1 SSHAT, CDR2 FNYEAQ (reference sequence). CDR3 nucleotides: TGTGCCAGCAGCATCCAGACAGGGGACGCTGAAGCTTTCTTT. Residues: CASSIQTGDAEAFF.

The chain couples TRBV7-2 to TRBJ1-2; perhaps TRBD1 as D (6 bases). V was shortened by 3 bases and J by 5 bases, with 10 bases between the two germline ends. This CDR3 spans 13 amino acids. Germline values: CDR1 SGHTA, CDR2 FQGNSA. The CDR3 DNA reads TGTGCCAGCAGCTTTCGACAGGCTTATGGCTACACCTTC. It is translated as CASSFRQAYGYTF. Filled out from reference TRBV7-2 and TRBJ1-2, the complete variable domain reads GAGVSQSPSNKVTEKGKDVELRCDPISGHTALYWYRQSLGQGLEFLIYFQGNSAPDKSGLPSDRFSAERTGGSVSTLTIQRTQQEDSAVYLCASSFRQAYGYTFGSGTRLTVV.

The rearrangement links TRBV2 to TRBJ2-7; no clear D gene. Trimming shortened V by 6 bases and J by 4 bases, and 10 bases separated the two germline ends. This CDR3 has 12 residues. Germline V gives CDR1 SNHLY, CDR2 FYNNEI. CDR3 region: CASSLRSYEQYF. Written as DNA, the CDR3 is TGTGCCAGCAGCTTACGATCGTACGAGCAGTACTTC.

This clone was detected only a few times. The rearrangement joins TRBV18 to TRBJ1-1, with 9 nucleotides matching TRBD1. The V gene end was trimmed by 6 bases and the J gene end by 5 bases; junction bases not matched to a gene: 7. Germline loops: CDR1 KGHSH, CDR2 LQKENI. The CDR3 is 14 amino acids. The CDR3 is CASSADRGMTEAFF. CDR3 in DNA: TGTGCCAGCTCCGCGGACAGGGGTATGACTGAAGCTTTCTTT.

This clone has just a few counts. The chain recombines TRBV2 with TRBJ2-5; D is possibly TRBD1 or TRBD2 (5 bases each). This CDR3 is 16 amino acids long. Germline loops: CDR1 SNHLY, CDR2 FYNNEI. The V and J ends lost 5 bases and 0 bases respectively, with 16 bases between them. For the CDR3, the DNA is TGTGCCAGCAGTCCTTGGAGGACAAAAGACCAAGAGACCCAGTACTTC. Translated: CASSPWRTKDQETQYF.

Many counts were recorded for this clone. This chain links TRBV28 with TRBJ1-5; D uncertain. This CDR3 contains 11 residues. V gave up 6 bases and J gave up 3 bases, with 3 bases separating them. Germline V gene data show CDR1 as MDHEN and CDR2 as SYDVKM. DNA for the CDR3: TGTGCCAGCAGAGACAATCAGCCCCAGCATTTT. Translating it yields CASRDNQPQHF.

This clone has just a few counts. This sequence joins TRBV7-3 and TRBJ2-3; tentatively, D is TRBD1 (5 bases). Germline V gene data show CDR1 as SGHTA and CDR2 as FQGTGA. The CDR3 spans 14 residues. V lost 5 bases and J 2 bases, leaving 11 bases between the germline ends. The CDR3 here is CASSRQSFTDTQYF. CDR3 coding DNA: TGTGCCAGCAGCCGACAGAGCTTCACAGATACGCAGTATTTT.

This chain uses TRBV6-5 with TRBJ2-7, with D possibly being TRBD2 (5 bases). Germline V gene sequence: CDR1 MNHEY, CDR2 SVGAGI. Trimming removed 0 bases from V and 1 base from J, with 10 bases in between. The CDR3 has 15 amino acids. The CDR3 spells CASSYSGEMSYEQYF. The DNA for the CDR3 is TGTGCCAGCAGTTACTCTGGGGAGATGTCCTACGAGCAGTACTTC.

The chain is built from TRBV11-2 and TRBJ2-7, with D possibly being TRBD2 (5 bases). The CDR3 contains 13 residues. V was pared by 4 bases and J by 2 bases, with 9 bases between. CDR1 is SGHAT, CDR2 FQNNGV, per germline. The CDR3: CASSSSGAYEQYF. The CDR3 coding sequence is TGTGCCAGCAGCTCAAGCGGCGCCTACGAGCAGTACTTC.

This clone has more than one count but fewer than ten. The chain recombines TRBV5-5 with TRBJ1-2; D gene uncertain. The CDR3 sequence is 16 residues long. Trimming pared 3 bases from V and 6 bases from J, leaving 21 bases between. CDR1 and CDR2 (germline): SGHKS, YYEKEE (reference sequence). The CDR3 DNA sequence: TGTGCCAGCAGCTATAGTTTGGCTGCGGCAGAAAATGGCTACACCTTC. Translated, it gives CASSYSLAAAENGYTF.

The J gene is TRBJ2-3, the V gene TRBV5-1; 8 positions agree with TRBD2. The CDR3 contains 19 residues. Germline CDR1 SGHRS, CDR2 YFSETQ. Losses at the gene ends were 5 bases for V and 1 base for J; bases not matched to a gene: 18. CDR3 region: CASSSRSGRRLRGTDTQYF. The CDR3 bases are TGCGCCAGCAGTAGCCGAAGCGGGAGAAGATTGCGGGGCACAGATACGCAGTATTTT.

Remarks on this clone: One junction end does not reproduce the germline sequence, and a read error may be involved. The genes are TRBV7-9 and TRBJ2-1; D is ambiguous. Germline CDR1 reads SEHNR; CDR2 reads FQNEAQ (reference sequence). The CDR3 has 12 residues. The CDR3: CASSLDRVEQFF. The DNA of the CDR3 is TGCGCCAGCAGCTTAGATCGGGTCGAGCAGTTCTTC.

The CDR3 sequence: CASSFQREVHEQYF. The CDR3 bases are TGTGCCAGCAGCTTCCAGCGGGAGGTCCACGAGCAGTACTTC. The chain joins TRBV5-6 to TRBJ2-7; 9 bases are shared with TRBD2. The CDR3 runs to 14 residues. V was clipped by 2 bases and J by 5 bases; unmatched bases: 5. Germline V lookup: CDR1 SGHDT, CDR2 YYEEEE.

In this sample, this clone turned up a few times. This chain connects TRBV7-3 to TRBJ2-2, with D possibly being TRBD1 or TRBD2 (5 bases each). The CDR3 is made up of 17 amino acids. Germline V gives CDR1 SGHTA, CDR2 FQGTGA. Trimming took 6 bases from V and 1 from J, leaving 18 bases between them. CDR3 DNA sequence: TGTGCCAGCAGTTCACATCCGGGACGGCAGAACACCGGGGAGCTGTTTTTT. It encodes CASSSHPGRQNTGELFF.

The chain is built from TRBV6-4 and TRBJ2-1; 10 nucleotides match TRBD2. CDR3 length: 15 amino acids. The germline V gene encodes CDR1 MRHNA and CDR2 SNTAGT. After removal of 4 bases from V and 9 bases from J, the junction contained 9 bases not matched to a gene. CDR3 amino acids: CASSVIAGGAGEQFF. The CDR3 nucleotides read TGTGCCAGCAGTGTCATAGCGGGAGGCGCCGGTGAGCAGTTCTTC.

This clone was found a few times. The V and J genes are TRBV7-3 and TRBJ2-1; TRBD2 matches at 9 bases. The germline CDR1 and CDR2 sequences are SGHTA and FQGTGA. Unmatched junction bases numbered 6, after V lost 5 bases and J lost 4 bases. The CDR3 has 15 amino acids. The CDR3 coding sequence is TGTGCCAGCAGCCCAGCGGGAGGATCATACAATGAGCAGTTCTTC. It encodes CASSPAGGSYNEQFF. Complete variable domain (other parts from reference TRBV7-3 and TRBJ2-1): GAGVSQTPSNKVTEKGKYVELRCDPISGHTALYWYRQSLGQGPEFLIYFQGTGAADDSGLPNDRFFAVRPEGSVSTLKIQRTERGDSAVYLCASSPAGGSYNEQFFGPGTRLTVL.

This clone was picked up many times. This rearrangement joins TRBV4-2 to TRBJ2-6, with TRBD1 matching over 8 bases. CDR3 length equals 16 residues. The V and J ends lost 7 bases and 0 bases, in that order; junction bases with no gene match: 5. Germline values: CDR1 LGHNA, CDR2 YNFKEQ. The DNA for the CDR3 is TGTGCCAGCACGCTACAGGGGGTCTCTGGGGCCAACGTCCTGACTTTC. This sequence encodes CASTLQGVSGANVLTF.

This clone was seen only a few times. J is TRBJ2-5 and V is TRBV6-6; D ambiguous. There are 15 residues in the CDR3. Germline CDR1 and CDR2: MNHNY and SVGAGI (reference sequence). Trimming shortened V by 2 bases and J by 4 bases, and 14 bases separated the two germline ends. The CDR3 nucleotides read TGTGCCAGCAGTTACCCCCAAAGGGTAGGAGAGACCCAGTACTTC. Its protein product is CASSYPQRVGETQYF.

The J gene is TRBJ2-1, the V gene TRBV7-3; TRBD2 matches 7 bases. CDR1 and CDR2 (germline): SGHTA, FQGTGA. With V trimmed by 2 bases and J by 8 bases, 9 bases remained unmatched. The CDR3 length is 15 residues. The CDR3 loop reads CASSLGLAAGDEQFF. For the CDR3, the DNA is TGTGCCAGCAGCTTAGGCCTAGCGGCTGGCGATGAGCAGTTCTTC.

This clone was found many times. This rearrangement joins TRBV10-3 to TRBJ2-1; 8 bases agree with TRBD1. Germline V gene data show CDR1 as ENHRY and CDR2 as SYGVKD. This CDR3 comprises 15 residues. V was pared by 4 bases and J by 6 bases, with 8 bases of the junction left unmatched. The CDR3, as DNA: TGTGCCATCAGTGCTCCGGACAGGGCTTCCAATGAGCAGTTCTTC. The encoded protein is CAISAPDRASNEQFF.

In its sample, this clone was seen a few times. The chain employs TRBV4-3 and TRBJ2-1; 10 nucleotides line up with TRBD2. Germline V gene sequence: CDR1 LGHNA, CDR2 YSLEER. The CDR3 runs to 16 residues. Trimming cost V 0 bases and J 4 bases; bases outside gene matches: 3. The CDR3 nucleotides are TGCGCCAGCAGCCAAGATCAACTAGCGGGGTACAATGAGCAGTTCTTC. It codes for CASSQDQLAGYNEQFF.